This is a list of T cell receptor beta chains from one sample in a study of cytomegalovirus exposure and HLA in healthy donors. Here immunoSEQ multiplex PCR was the method, and the copy in TCRdb shows in-frame clones only, minus some. The table shows approximately 130,000 clones, with over 60% occurring only once. The sequenced material came from PBMCs. These TCRs come from a woman aged 40 to 50 in good health and CMV-seronegative. The CDR3 runs from the conserved cysteine through the conserved F or W. A D gene is named only where the DNA matches it firmly. Size values are once, few and many counts, or a class for expanded clones, and some rows have none.

v_call: TRBV4-1; j_call: TRBJ2-7; clone_size: few; cdr3_length: 19; d_call: TRBD2; cdr3_aa: CASSPGGTSGRDPSYEQYF; cdr3_nt: TGCGCCAGCAGCCCAGGCGGGACTAGCGGACGAGACCCCTCCTACGAGCAGTACTTC
v_call: TRBV6-6; j_call: TRBJ1-2; clone_size: -; cdr3_length: 12; d_call: -; cdr3_aa: CASSYGAHGYTF; cdr3_nt: TGTGCCAGCAGTTACGGGGCGCATGGCTACACCTTC
v_call: TRBV6-5; j_call: TRBJ2-5; clone_size: -; cdr3_length: 14; d_call: -; cdr3_aa: CASSYSWQQETQYF; cdr3_nt: TGTGCCAGCAGTTACTCCTGGCAACAAGAGACCCAGTACTTC
v_call: TRBV18; j_call: TRBJ2-1; clone_size: few; cdr3_length: 15; d_call: TRBD2; cdr3_aa: CASSPLAGADNEQFF; cdr3_nt: TGTGCCAGCTCCCCCCTAGCGGGGGCCGACAATGAGCAGTTCTTC
v_call: TRBV29-1; j_call: TRBJ2-5; clone_size: -; cdr3_length: 15; d_call: TRBD1; cdr3_aa: CSVEDTGGSWETQYF; cdr3_nt: TGCAGCGTTGAAGATACAGGGGGCTCCTGGGAGACCCAGTACTTC
v_call: TRBV20-1; j_call: TRBJ2-7; clone_size: -; cdr3_length: 11; d_call: -; cdr3_aa: CSAPMGGEQYF; cdr3_nt: TGCAGTGCCCCGATGGGGGGCGAGCAGTACTTC
v_call: TRBV6-5; j_call: TRBJ2-7; clone_size: -; cdr3_length: 15; d_call: -; cdr3_aa: CASSPTWGEAYEQYF; cdr3_nt: TGTGCCAGCAGCCCGACATGGGGGGAGGCATACGAGCAGTACTTC
v_call: TRBV4-2; j_call: TRBJ2-7; clone_size: few; cdr3_length: 15; d_call: TRBD2; cdr3_aa: CASSQLHGTSYEQYF; cdr3_nt: TGTGCCAGCAGCCAGTTACACGGGACTAGCTACGAGCAGTACTTC
v_call: TRBV19; j_call: TRBJ1-5; clone_size: -; cdr3_length: 14; d_call: -; cdr3_aa: CASSISSEVQPQHF; cdr3_nt: TGTGCCAGTAGTATATCCAGTGAGGTTCAGCCCCAGCATTTT
v_call: TRBV2; j_call: TRBJ2-1; clone_size: -; cdr3_length: 13; d_call: -; cdr3_aa: CASILVSYNEQFF; cdr3_nt: TGTGCCAGCATACTAGTCTCCTACAATGAGCAGTTCTTC
v_call: TRBV10-2; j_call: TRBJ2-1; clone_size: -; cdr3_length: 14; d_call: -; cdr3_aa: CASQRAGPYNEQFF; cdr3_nt: TGCGCCAGCCAGAGGGCGGGACCCTACAATGAGCAGTTCTTC
v_call: TRBV18; j_call: TRBJ1-2; clone_size: -; cdr3_length: 15; d_call: -; cdr3_aa: CASSPPSIPNYGYTF; cdr3_nt: TGTGCCAGCTCACCACCATCCATCCCTAACTATGGCTACACCTTC
v_call: TRBV6-5; j_call: TRBJ1-3; clone_size: -; cdr3_length: 15; d_call: -; cdr3_aa: CASSYSAGRGNTIYF; cdr3_nt: TGTGCCAGCAGTTACAGCGCAGGGCGCGGAAACACCATATATTTT
v_call: TRBV18; j_call: TRBJ2-3; clone_size: once; cdr3_length: 13; d_call: -; cdr3_aa: CASSPSTVDTQYF; cdr3_nt: TGTGCCAGCTCACCTAGTACGGTTGATACGCAGTATTTT
v_call: TRBV28; j_call: TRBJ1-1; clone_size: -; cdr3_length: 14; d_call: TRBD1; cdr3_aa: CASLGGGLVSEAFF; cdr3_nt: TGTGCCAGCCTAGGGGGCGGCCTCGTATCAGAAGCTTTCTTT
v_call: TRBV2; j_call: TRBJ2-7; clone_size: -; cdr3_length: 15; d_call: TRBD1; cdr3_aa: CASRFGTATPYEQYF; cdr3_nt: TGTGCCAGCAGGTTTGGGACAGCGACCCCCTACGAGCAGTACTTC
v_call: TRBV10-3; j_call: TRBJ2-2; clone_size: few; cdr3_length: 16; d_call: TRBD1; cdr3_aa: CAISGVGTGNTGELFF; cdr3_nt: TGTGCCATCAGTGGGGTCGGGACAGGGAACACCGGGGAGCTGTTTTTT
v_call: TRBV28; j_call: TRBJ2-6; clone_size: -; cdr3_length: 16; d_call: -; cdr3_aa: CASSSEGVSGANGLTF; cdr3_nt: TGTGCCAGCAGCTCTGAGGGGGTCTCTGGGGCCAACGGCCTGACTTTC
v_call: TRBV5-1; j_call: TRBJ1-3; clone_size: -; cdr3_length: 15; d_call: -; cdr3_aa: CASSFLGTTGNTIYF; cdr3_nt: TGCGCCAGCAGCTTCCTCGGGACAACTGGAAACACCATATATTTT
v_call: TRBV7-8; j_call: TRBJ1-1; clone_size: -; cdr3_length: 13; d_call: -; cdr3_aa: CASSLVGDTEAFF; cdr3_nt: TGTGCCAGCAGCTTAGTCGGGGACACTGAAGCTTTCTTT
v_call: TRBV11-2; j_call: TRBJ2-7; clone_size: -; cdr3_length: 14; d_call: TRBD2; cdr3_aa: CASSLREGSYEQYF; cdr3_nt: TGTGCCAGCAGCTTAAGGGAGGGTAGCTACGAGCAGTACTTC
v_call: TRBV19; j_call: TRBJ2-7; clone_size: -; cdr3_length: 14; d_call: TRBD1; cdr3_aa: CASRPRGSTYEQYF; cdr3_nt: TGTGCCAGTCGTCCCAGGGGGTCTACCTACGAGCAGTACTTC
v_call: TRBV7-2; j_call: TRBJ2-1; clone_size: -; cdr3_length: 12; d_call: -; cdr3_aa: CASSKRDNEQFF; cdr3_nt: TGTGCCAGCAGCAAGCGGGACAATGAGCAGTTCTTC
v_call: TRBV11-2; j_call: TRBJ2-4; clone_size: once; cdr3_length: 17; d_call: TRBD1; cdr3_aa: CASSLGRDRLAKNSQYF; cdr3_nt: TGTGCCAGCAGCTTAGGCCGGGACAGGCTAGCCAAAAACAGTCAGTACTTC
v_call: TRBV28; j_call: TRBJ1-5; clone_size: -; cdr3_length: 14; d_call: TRBD1; cdr3_aa: CASRQSGGIQPQHF; cdr3_nt: TGTGCCAGCAGGCAATCAGGGGGTATTCAGCCCCAGCATTTT
v_call: TRBV2; j_call: TRBJ2-4; clone_size: -; cdr3_length: 12; d_call: -; cdr3_aa: CASSDGRQAQYF; cdr3_nt: TGTGCCAGCAGTGACGGTCGGCAGGCTCAGTACTTC
v_call: TRBV7-2; j_call: TRBJ2-1; clone_size: -; cdr3_length: 15; d_call: TRBD2; cdr3_aa: CASSPGTSGLGVQFF; cdr3_nt: TGTGCCAGCAGTCCCGGGACTAGCGGTCTCGGGGTGCAGTTCTTC
v_call: TRBV4-3; j_call: TRBJ1-2; clone_size: once; cdr3_length: 16; d_call: TRBD1; cdr3_aa: CASSRRPGQGAGGYTF; cdr3_nt: TGCGCCAGCAGCCGGCGGCCGGGACAGGGGGCGGGTGGCTACACCTTC
v_call: TRBV19; j_call: TRBJ1-5; clone_size: -; cdr3_length: 17; d_call: -; cdr3_aa: CASNTGQRTYSNQPQHF; cdr3_nt: TGTGCCAGTAACACTGGACAGCGGACGTATAGCAATCAGCCCCAGCATTTT
v_call: TRBV2; j_call: TRBJ1-5; clone_size: -; cdr3_length: 14; d_call: -; cdr3_aa: CASSELSENQPQHF; cdr3_nt: TGTGCCAGCAGTGAACTGTCGGAGAATCAGCCCCAGCATTTT
v_call: TRBV28; j_call: TRBJ2-6; clone_size: -; cdr3_length: 17; d_call: -; cdr3_aa: CASSSPSASSGANVLTF; cdr3_nt: TGTGCCAGCAGTTCCCCTAGCGCGAGCTCTGGGGCCAACGTCCTGACTTTC
v_call: TRBV28; j_call: TRBJ1-2; clone_size: -; cdr3_length: 13; d_call: -; cdr3_aa: CASSPGGSYGYTF; cdr3_nt: TGTGCCAGCAGTCCCGGGGGGAGCTATGGCTACACCTTC
v_call: TRBV5-5; j_call: TRBJ2-1; clone_size: few; cdr3_length: 15; d_call: TRBD2; cdr3_aa: CASSSGTSGYNEQFF; cdr3_nt: TGTGCCAGCAGCTCGGGGACTAGCGGGTACAATGAGCAGTTCTTC
v_call: TRBV27; j_call: TRBJ1-1; clone_size: -; cdr3_length: 15; d_call: TRBD1; cdr3_aa: CASRTTGVMNTEAFF; cdr3_nt: TGTGCCAGCAGGACCACAGGGGTCATGAACACTGAAGCTTTCTTT
v_call: TRBV7-9; j_call: TRBJ2-1; clone_size: once; cdr3_length: 13; d_call: -; cdr3_aa: CASSLVDINEQFF; cdr3_nt: TGTGCCAGCAGCTTAGTTGACATCAATGAGCAGTTCTTC
v_call: TRBV7-3; j_call: TRBJ2-5; clone_size: -; cdr3_length: 15; d_call: TRBD2; cdr3_aa: CASSPGTNSWETQYF; cdr3_nt: TGTGCCAGCAGCCCAGGGACTAACTCCTGGGAGACCCAGTACTTC
v_call: TRBV11-2; j_call: TRBJ2-1; clone_size: -; cdr3_length: 15; d_call: -; cdr3_aa: CASSLESSVYNEQFF; cdr3_nt: TGTGCCAGCAGCTTAGAGTCTAGCGTATACAATGAGCAGTTCTTC
v_call: TRBV4-2; j_call: TRBJ2-5; clone_size: -; cdr3_length: 13; d_call: -; cdr3_aa: CASSQSDPGTQYF; cdr3_nt: TGTGCCAGCAGCCAATCTGACCCGGGGACCCAGTACTTC
v_call: TRBV5-4; j_call: TRBJ2-5; clone_size: -; cdr3_length: 14; d_call: TRBD2; cdr3_aa: CASSLDTSDGEQYF; cdr3_nt: TGTGCCAGCAGCTTGGACACTAGCGATGGGGAGCAGTACTTC
v_call: TRBV4-2; j_call: TRBJ1-4; clone_size: -; cdr3_length: 15; d_call: TRBD1; cdr3_aa: CASSQGDRLNEKLFF; cdr3_nt: TGTGCCAGCAGCCAAGGGGACAGACTTAATGAAAAACTGTTTTTT
v_call: TRBV6-4; j_call: TRBJ2-1; clone_size: -; cdr3_length: 15; d_call: -; cdr3_aa: CASSENGLFYNEQFF; cdr3_nt: TGTGCCAGCAGTGAGAACGGACTTTTCTACAATGAGCAGTTCTTC
v_call: TRBV6-4; j_call: TRBJ2-1; clone_size: -; cdr3_length: 15; d_call: TRBD2; cdr3_aa: CASSAGLAGGVEQFF; cdr3_nt: TGTGCCAGCAGTGCTGGACTAGCGGGCGGTGTTGAGCAGTTCTTC
v_call: TRBV7-2; j_call: TRBJ1-1; clone_size: few; cdr3_length: 15; d_call: TRBD1; cdr3_aa: CASRRDRGLKTEAFF; cdr3_nt: TGTGCCAGCAGACGGGACAGGGGCCTTAAGACTGAAGCTTTCTTT
v_call: TRBV6-1; j_call: TRBJ2-5; clone_size: -; cdr3_length: 15; d_call: TRBD2; cdr3_aa: CASSEVAGELETQYF; cdr3_nt: TGTGCCAGCAGTGAAGTAGCGGGAGAACTAGAGACCCAGTACTTC
v_call: TRBV4-1; j_call: TRBJ2-2; clone_size: -; cdr3_length: 14; d_call: -; cdr3_aa: CASSQRRVSGELFF; cdr3_nt: TGCGCCAGCAGCCAAAGGAGAGTCAGCGGGGAGCTGTTTTTT
v_call: TRBV6-1; j_call: TRBJ2-7; clone_size: once; cdr3_length: 13; d_call: TRBD1; cdr3_aa: CASRKGGPYEQYF; cdr3_nt: TGTGCCAGCAGGAAAGGGGGCCCCTACGAGCAGTACTTC
v_call: TRBV4-2; j_call: TRBJ2-2; clone_size: -; cdr3_length: 15; d_call: TRBD2; cdr3_aa: CASSQEAGVGGELFF; cdr3_nt: TGTGCCAGCAGCCAAGAGGCGGGAGTAGGCGGGGAGCTGTTTTTT
v_call: TRBV28; j_call: TRBJ2-3; clone_size: once; cdr3_length: 16; d_call: -; cdr3_aa: CASSHASGRGGDTQYF; cdr3_nt: TGTGCCAGCAGTCACGCTTCGGGCAGGGGTGGTGATACGCAGTATTTT
v_call: TRBV5-4; j_call: TRBJ2-7; clone_size: few; cdr3_length: 17; d_call: TRBD2; cdr3_aa: CASRAGTSGRAQGEQYF; cdr3_nt: TGTGCCAGCAGGGCCGGGACTAGCGGGAGGGCCCAAGGGGAGCAGTACTTC
v_call: TRBV28; j_call: TRBJ2-2; clone_size: -; cdr3_length: 15; d_call: -; cdr3_aa: CASSRTLPDTGELFF; cdr3_nt: TGTGCCAGCAGCCGTACATTGCCCGACACCGGGGAGCTGTTTTTT
v_call: TRBV7-2; j_call: TRBJ2-1; clone_size: once; cdr3_length: 16; d_call: TRBD2; cdr3_aa: CASSAHLAGVVGEQFF; cdr3_nt: TGTGCCAGCAGCGCCCATCTAGCGGGGGTGGTTGGTGAGCAGTTCTTC
v_call: TRBV7-2; j_call: TRBJ2-1; clone_size: -; cdr3_length: 13; d_call: TRBD2; cdr3_aa: CASSPGLAGSWFF; cdr3_nt: TGTGCCAGCAGCCCGGGACTAGCGGGAAGTTGGTTCTTC
v_call: TRBV4-2; j_call: TRBJ2-2; clone_size: -; cdr3_length: 16; d_call: TRBD2; cdr3_aa: CASSPGLAENTGELFF; cdr3_nt: TGTGCCAGCTCCCCGGGGCTAGCGGAGAACACCGGGGAGCTGTTTTTT
v_call: TRBV19; j_call: TRBJ2-1; clone_size: -; cdr3_length: 15; d_call: TRBD1; cdr3_aa: CASRSGTGLYNEQFF; cdr3_nt: TGTGCCAGTAGGTCCGGGACAGGCCTCTACAATGAGCAGTTCTTC
v_call: TRBV28; j_call: TRBJ2-7; clone_size: -; cdr3_length: 19; d_call: TRBD2; cdr3_aa: CASSLELTSGANLINGQYF; cdr3_nt: TGTGCCAGCAGTCTCGAATTGACTAGCGGGGCAAACCTAATCAACGGGCAGTACTTC
v_call: TRBV10-1; j_call: TRBJ2-7; clone_size: -; cdr3_length: 14; d_call: -; cdr3_aa: CANPGLQTVYEQYF; cdr3_nt: TGCGCCAACCCAGGCCTACAGACGGTATACGAGCAGTACTTC
v_call: TRBV15; j_call: TRBJ2-3; clone_size: -; cdr3_length: 15; d_call: -; cdr3_aa: CATSSPTGHTDTQYF; cdr3_nt: TGTGCCACCAGCAGCCCAACTGGGCACACAGATACGCAGTATTTT